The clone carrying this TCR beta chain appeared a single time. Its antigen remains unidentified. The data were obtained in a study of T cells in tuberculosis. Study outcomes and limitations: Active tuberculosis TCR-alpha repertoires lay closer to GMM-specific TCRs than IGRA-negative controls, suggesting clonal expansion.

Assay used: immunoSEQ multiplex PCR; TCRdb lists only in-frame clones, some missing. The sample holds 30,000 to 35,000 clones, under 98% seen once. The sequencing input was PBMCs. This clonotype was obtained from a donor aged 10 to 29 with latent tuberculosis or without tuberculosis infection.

This CDR3 reads CASRYRGRGETQYF. The CDR3 DNA reads TGTGCCAGCAGATACAGGGGGCGTGGGGAGACCCAGTACTTC. V is TRBV2 and J is TRBJ2-5; 9 nucleotides match TRBD1. The CDR3 runs to 14 residues. The germline CDR1 and CDR2 sequences are SNHLY and FYNNEI. V shed 6 bases and J 5 bases; nucleotides not matched to a gene: 7.